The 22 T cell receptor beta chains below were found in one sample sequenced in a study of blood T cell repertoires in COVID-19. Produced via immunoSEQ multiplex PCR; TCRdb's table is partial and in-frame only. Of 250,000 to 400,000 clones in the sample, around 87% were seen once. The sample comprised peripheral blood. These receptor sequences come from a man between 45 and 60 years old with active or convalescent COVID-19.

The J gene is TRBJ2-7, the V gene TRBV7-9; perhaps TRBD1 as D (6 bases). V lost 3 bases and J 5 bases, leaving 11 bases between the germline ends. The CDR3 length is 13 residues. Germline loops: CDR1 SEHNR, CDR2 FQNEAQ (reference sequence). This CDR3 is CASSFTGGNEQYF. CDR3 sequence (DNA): TGTGCCAGCAGCTTCACTGGGGGCAACGAGCAGTACTTC.

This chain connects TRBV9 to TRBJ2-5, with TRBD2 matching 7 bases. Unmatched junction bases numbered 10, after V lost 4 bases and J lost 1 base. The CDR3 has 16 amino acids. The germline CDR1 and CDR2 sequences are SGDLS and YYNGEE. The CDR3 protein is CASSSRGDHTQETQYF. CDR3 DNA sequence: TGTGCCAGCAGCTCACGGGGGGACCATACCCAAGAGACCCAGTACTTC.

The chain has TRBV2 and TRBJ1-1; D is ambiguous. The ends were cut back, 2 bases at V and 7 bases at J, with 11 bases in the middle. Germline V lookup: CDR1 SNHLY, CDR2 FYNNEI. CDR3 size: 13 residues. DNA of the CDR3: TGTGCCAGCAGTGAAAGCGGGAACTATGAAGCTTTCTTT. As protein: CASSESGNYEAFF.

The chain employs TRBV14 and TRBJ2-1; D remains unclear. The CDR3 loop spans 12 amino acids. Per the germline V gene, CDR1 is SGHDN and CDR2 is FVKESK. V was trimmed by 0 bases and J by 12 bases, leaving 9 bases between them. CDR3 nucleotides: TGTGCCAGCAGCCAAGATACAGATGGGCAGTTCTTC. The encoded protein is CASSQDTDGQFF.

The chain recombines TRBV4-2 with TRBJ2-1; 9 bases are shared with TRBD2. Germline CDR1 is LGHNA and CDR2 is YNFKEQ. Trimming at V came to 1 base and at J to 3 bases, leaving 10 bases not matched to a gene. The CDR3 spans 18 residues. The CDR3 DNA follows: TGTGCCAGCAGCCAAGGAGGCGGGGGGGCCGAAGGCTACAATGAGCAGTTCTTC. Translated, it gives CASSQGGGGAEGYNEQFF.

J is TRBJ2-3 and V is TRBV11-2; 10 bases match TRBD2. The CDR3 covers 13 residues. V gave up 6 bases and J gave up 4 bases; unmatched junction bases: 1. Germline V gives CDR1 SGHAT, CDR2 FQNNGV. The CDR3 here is CASRLAGPDTQYF. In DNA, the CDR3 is TGTGCCAGCAGACTAGCGGGGCCAGATACGCAGTATTTT.

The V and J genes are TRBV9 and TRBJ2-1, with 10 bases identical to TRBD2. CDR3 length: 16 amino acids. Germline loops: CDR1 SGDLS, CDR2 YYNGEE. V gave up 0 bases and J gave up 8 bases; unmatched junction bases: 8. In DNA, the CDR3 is TGTGCCAGCAGCGTAGTAAGTCTAGCGGGGGTGGATGAGCAGTTCTTC. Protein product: CASSVVSLAGVDEQFF.

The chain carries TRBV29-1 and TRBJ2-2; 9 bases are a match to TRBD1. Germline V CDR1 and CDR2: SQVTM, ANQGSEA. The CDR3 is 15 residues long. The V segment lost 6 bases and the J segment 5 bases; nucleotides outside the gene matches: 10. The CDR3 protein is CSVRGMTGGTGELFF. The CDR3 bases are TGCAGCGTGAGGGGTATGACAGGGGGTACCGGGGAGCTGTTTTTT.

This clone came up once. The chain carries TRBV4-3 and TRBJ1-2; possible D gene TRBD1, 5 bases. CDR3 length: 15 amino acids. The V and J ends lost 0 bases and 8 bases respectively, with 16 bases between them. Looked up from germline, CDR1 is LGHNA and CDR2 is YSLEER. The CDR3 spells CASSQEWRGARGYTF. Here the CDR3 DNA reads TGCGCCAGCAGCCAAGAATGGAGGGGTGCTCGCGGCTACACCTTC.

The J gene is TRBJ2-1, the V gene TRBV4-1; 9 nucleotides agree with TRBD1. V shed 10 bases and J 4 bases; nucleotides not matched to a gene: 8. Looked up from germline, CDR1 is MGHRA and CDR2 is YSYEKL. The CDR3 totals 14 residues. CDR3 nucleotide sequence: TGCGCCACCCAAACCGGGACAGGGTACAATGAGCAGTTCTTC. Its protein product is CATQTGTGYNEQFF.

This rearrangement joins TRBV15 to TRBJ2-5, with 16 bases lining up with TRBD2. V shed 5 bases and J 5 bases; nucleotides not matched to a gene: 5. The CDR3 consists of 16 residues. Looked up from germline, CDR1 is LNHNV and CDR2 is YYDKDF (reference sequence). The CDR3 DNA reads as TGTGCCACCAGCTCGGGACTAGCGGGAGGGGGGGAGACCCAGTACTTC. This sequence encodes CATSSGLAGGGETQYF. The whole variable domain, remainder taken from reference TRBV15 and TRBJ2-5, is DAMVIQNPRYQVTQFGKPVTLSCSQTLNHNVMYWYQQKSSQAPKLLFHYYDKDFNNEADTPDNFQSRRPNTSFCFLDIRSPGLGDTAMYLCATSSGLAGGGETQYFGPGTRLLVL.

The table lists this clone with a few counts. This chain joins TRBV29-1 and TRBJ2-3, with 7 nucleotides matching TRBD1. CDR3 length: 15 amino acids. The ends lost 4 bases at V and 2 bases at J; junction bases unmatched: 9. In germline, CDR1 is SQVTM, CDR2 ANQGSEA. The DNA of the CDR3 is TGCAGCGTTGTAGGGGGCAGGGCTCACACAGATACGCAGTATTTT. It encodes CSVVGGRAHTDTQYF.

The CDR3 DNA is TGTGCCAGCAGCTCCTATAATCCCACGGGGGAGCAGTACTTC. It yields the protein CASSSYNPTGEQYF. This rearrangement joins TRBV7-2 to TRBJ2-7, with D maybe TRBD2 (5 bases). CDR1 and CDR2 from the germline V gene are SGHTA and FQGNSA. This CDR3 has 14 residues. Trimming removed 4 bases at V and 7 bases at J, with 17 bases between.

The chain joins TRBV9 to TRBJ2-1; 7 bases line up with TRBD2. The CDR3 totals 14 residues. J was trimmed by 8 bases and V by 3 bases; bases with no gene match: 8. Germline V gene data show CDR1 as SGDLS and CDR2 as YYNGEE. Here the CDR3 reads CASSARLAYDEQFF. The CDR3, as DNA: TGTGCCAGCAGCGCGCGACTAGCTTATGATGAGCAGTTCTTC.

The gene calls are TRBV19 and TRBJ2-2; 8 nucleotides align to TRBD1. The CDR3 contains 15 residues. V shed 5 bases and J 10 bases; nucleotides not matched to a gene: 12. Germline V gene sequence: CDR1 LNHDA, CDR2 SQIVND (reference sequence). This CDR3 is CASSLQTGAPAELFF. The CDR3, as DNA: TGTGCCAGTAGTCTCCAGACAGGGGCTCCAGCGGAGCTGTTTTTT.

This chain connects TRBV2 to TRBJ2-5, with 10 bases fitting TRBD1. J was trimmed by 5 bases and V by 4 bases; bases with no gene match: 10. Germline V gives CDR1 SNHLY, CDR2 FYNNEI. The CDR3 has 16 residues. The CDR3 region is CASSVAGTGDWETQYF. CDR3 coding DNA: TGTGCCAGCAGTGTTGCAGGGACAGGGGATTGGGAGACCCAGTACTTC.

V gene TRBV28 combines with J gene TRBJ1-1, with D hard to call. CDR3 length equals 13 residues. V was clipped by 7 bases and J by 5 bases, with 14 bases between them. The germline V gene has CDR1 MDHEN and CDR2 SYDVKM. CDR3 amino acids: CASTLQRETEAFF. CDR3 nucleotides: TGTGCCAGCACCCTCCAGAGGGAAACTGAAGCTTTCTTT.

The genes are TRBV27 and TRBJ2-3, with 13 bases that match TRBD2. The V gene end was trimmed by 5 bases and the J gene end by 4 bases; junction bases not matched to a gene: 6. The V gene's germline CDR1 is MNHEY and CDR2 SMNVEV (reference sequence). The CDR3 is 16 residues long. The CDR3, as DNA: TGTGCCAGCAGTACTCCCGGACTAGCGGGGGCAGATACGCAGTATTTT. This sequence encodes CASSTPGLAGADTQYF.

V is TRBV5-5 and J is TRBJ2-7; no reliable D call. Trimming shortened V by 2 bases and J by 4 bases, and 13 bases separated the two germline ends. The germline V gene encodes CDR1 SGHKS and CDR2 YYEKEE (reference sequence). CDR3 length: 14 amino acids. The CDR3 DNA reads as TGTGCCAGCAGCTTAATAGGAGATCTTTACGAGCAGTACTTC. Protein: CASSLIGDLYEQYF.

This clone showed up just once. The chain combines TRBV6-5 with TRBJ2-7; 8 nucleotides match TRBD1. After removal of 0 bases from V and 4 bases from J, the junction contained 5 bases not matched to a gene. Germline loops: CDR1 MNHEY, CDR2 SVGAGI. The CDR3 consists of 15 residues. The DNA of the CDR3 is TGTGCCAGCAGTTACTCGATTGGACAGGGTTACGAGCAGTACTTC. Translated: CASSYSIGQGYEQYF.

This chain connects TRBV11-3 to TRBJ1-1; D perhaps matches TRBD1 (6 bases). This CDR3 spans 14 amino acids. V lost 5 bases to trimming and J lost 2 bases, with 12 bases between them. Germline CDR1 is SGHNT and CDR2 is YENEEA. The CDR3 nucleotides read TGTGCCAGCAGCCCGGGACAATTAAACACTGAAGCTTTCTTT. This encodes CASSPGQLNTEAFF. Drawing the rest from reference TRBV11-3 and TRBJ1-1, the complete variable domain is EAGVVQSPRYKIIEKKQPVAFWCNPISGHNTLYWYLQNLGQGPELLIRYENEEAVDDSQLPKDRFSAERLKGVDSTLKIQPAELGDSAVYLCASSPGQLNTEAFFGQGTRLTVV.

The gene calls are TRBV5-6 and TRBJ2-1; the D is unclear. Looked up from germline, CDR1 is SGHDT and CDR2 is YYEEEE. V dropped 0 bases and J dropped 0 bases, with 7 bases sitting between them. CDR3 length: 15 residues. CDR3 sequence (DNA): TGTGCCAGCAGCTTGGGCTCTAGCTCCTACAATGAGCAGTTCTTC. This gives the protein CASSLGSSSYNEQFF.